Shown below are 6 T cell receptor beta chains from a single sample sequenced in a study of control samples from healthy donors and cancer patients. Libraries were prepared by immunoSEQ multiplex PCR; TCRdb keeps only in-frame clonotypes and omits some of them. The sample lists 190,000 or so clones, 90% to 95% occurring once. Sequencing was carried out using blood. Source of these receptors: a man between 18 and 35 years old in good health.

V and J are TRBV5-8 and TRBJ1-4, with D perhaps matching TRBD1 (6 bases). With 3 bases removed from V and 6 bases from J, the gap between germline ends came to 15 bases. Germline CDR1 is SGHTS and CDR2 is YDEGEE. This CDR3 is built from 15 residues. The CDR3 loop reads CASSYPRGADEKLFF. DNA for the CDR3: TGTGCCAGCAGCTACCCCCGGGGGGCTGATGAAAAACTGTTTTTT.

The gene calls are TRBV7-8 and TRBJ1-5, with D maybe TRBD1 (6 bases). Trimming removed 6 bases from V and 4 bases from J, with 25 bases in between. The CDR3 has 18 residues. Germline V gene sequence: CDR1 SGHVS, CDR2 FQNEAQ. CDR3 protein: CASSLNPIGGAMNQPQHF. The CDR3 DNA follows: TGTGCCAGCAGTCTGAATCCTATCGGGGGCGCGATGAATCAGCCCCAGCATTTT.

Notes on this clone: The sample carries other DNA sequences with the same CDR3. The rearrangement joins TRBV6-2 or TRBV6-3 to TRBJ2-2, with 15 bases identical to TRBD2. Germline CDR1 and CDR2: MNHEY and SVGEGT. J was trimmed by 4 bases and V by 2 bases; bases with no gene match: 5. The CDR3 extends over 18 amino acids. In DNA form, the CDR3 reads TGTGCCAGCAGTTACGGACTAGCGGGGGGGCGGGTCACCGGGGAGCTGTTTTTT. This translates into CASSYGLAGGRVTGELFF.

This clone has a handful of counts. V usage is TRBV7-3 and J usage is TRBJ1-5, with D perhaps matching TRBD1 (5 bases). The CDR3 runs 13 residues. Trimming took 2 bases from V and 11 from J, leaving 13 bases between them. Germline V gene sequence: CDR1 SGHTA, CDR2 FQGTGA. The CDR3 loop reads CASSLGAGSAQHF. DNA for the CDR3: TGTGCCAGCAGCTTAGGGGCGGGTTCAGCCCAGCATTTT.

The gene calls are TRBV18 and TRBJ1-2; D is undetermined. CDR1 is KGHSH, CDR2 LQKENI, per germline. V dropped 1 base and J dropped 5 bases, with 26 bases sitting between them. The CDR3 sequence is 19 residues long. For the CDR3, the DNA is TGTGCCAGCTCACCACTTCAACCGGGAGCCAAACCCCTTCTATATGGCTACACCTTC. Its protein product is CASSPLQPGAKPLLYGYTF.

This chain connects TRBV2 to TRBJ2-3; D gene uncertain. There are 15 residues in the CDR3. Looked up from germline, CDR1 is SNHLY and CDR2 is FYNNEI. Trimming took 7 bases from V and 0 from J, leaving 14 bases between them. The CDR3 bases are TGTGCCAGCAAGCAGTCAGCACCGAGCACAGATACGCAGTATTTT. It specifies CASKQSAPSTDTQYF.